This entry features one T cell receptor beta chain sequence. Assay: immunoSEQ multiplex PCR; the TCRdb copy retains only in-frame clones and omits some. This sample has roughly 18,000 clones, with 86% found just once. These data originate in a study of control samples from healthy donors and cancer patients. Trimming shortened V by 0 bases and J by 0 bases, and 6 bases separated the two germline ends. CDR3 length equals 14 residues. Per the germline V gene, CDR1 is LGHNA and CDR2 is YSLEER. The sample comprised PBMCs. The clonotype was recovered from an older woman with colorectal cancer. The J gene is TRBJ2-7, the V gene TRBV4-3; D could derive from TRBD1 or TRBD2 (5 bases each). CDR3 loop: CASSQDGTSYEQYF. The DNA for the CDR3 is TGCGCCAGCAGCCAAGATGGGACCTCCTACGAGCAGTACTTC.